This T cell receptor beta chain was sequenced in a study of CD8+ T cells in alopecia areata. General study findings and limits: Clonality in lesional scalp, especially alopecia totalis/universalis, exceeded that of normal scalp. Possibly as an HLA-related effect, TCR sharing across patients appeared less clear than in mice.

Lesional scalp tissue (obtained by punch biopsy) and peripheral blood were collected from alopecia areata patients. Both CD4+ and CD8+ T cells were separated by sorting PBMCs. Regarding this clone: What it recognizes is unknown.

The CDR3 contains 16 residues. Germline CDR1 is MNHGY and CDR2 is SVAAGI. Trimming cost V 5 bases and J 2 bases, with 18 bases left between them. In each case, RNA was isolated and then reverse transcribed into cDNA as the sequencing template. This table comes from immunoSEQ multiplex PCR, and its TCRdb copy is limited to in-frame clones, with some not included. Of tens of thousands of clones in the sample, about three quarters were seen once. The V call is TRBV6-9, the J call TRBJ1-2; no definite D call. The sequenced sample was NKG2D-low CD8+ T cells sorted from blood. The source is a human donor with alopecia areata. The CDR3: CASSEVWVDGNYGYTF. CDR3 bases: TGTGCCAGCAGTGAAGTGTGGGTCGACGGGAACTATGGCTACACCTTC.